These T cell receptor beta chains were read from a single sample in a study of response to subunit inactivated influenza vaccine. TCRdb reprocessed the RT-PCR reads via MiXCR and lists one record per CDR3 protein. The sample yields about 700,000 distinct CDR3 sequences, approximately 13% seen once. Sequences were derived from PBMCs from blood, sampled around 15 days before vaccination. These receptors all stem from a man aged 50-59 years who received an inactivated influenza vaccine. The CDR3 runs from the conserved cysteine through the conserved F or W. A D gene is named only where the DNA matches it firmly. Clone size is stated in some rows and not others, as once, few, many or a class when expanded.

CASSQDTAFSAVGYTF | - | TRBV4-1 | -
CSARRTGANSGNTIYF | few | TRBV20-1 | TRBD1
CASSSTTGGIYEQYF | many | TRBV12-3/TRBV12-4 | TRBD1
CASSLGRTGADTQYF | few | TRBV7-2 | -
CATEAGNTGELFF | - | TRBV24-1 | -
CSARDGSGSRGEQYF | - | TRBV20-1 | TRBD2
CATRWTGDNEQFF | few | TRBV15 | TRBD1
CASSLSRDRGADTQYF | - | TRBV5-1 | TRBD1
CASSSGQGRADTQYF | few | TRBV7-9 | TRBD1
CSVASYRVDEQYF | many | TRBV29-1 | -
CAIRASGADTQYF | many | TRBV10-3 | -
CATSGTGTSDTQYF | - | TRBV24-1 | -
CASSYKAMNTEAFF | - | TRBV6-2/TRBV6-3 | -
CASSSSLRGGERGYTF | few | TRBV12-3/TRBV12-4 | -
CSALNQGTNEKLFF | few | TRBV20-1 | -
CASSQGTSVLVPQYF | - | TRBV3-1 | TRBD2
CASSQDRGLGYTF | - | TRBV12-3/TRBV12-4 | TRBD1
CASSLSLRGPAGGPLSYEQYF | - | TRBV28 | TRBD2
CASSQGYSEQYF | - | TRBV14 | -
CASRKHPGNRPPLDTQYF | many | TRBV6-1 | -
CASSVTAGFPYNEQFF | few | TRBV9 | -
CGDYGYTF | few | TRBV28 | -
CASSLAGSNTEAFF | few | TRBV12-3/TRBV12-4 | -
CASSIRDRGFGNQPQHF | few | TRBV28 | TRBD1
CASSYTAGDYEQYF | few | TRBV12-3/TRBV12-4 | TRBD2
CASSPPSGRTYNEQFF | few | TRBV28 | TRBD2
CASSQVTGGNTDTQYF | few | TRBV14 | TRBD1
CASSLGFGGQGPFYEQYF | few | TRBV12-3/TRBV12-4 | TRBD1
CASSQDHGETQYF | once | TRBV4-3 | -
CASSLGGNYQETQYF | few | TRBV5-1 | -
CASSSLAAYNEQFF | few | TRBV6-2/TRBV6-3 | TRBD2
CAWDTSGGTGELFF | - | TRBV30 | TRBD2
CASSWDIRSGANVLTF | once | TRBV28 | -
CASSDGGRAFTGELFF | - | TRBV2 | TRBD2
CAISGDPSNEQYF | - | TRBV10-3 | -
CSAQRDRGYDTQYF | - | TRBV29-1 | TRBD1
CSVESEREMDTEAFF | - | TRBV29-1 | -
CASSQLRDGRPQETQYF | few | TRBV4-3 | -
CATVGNRGPSYEQYF | - | TRBV21-1 | -
CSVDPGQGSYNEQFF | few | TRBV29-1 | TRBD1
CATSLAHRRRTDTQYF | - | TRBV15 | -
CASSPSRDRGGSPLHF | - | TRBV16 | TRBD1
CASSPLGTELYEQYF | - | TRBV5-6 | TRBD1